This T cell receptor beta chain was captured in a study of post-analysis software for immune sequencing data. Looking at the study overall: Recorded subtypes: relapsing-remitting, secondary progressive, progressive-relapsing; some patients unannotated. Study outcomes and limitations: A significant reduction in normalized Chao1 diversity was observed in multiple sclerosis patients versus controls. The authors found that F measure strongly co-clustered same-batch samples. Patients carried a few TRBV segments more frequently than controls did, and TRBV5-6, TRBV5-1 and TRBV20-1 were among them.

To note about this clonotype: Its antigen remains unidentified.

This CDR3 is built from 14 residues. Looked up from germline, CDR1 is ENHRY and CDR2 is SYGVKD. The V segment lost 10 bases and the J segment 0 bases; nucleotides outside the gene matches: 7. Tagging with unique molecular identifiers was a feature of the TCR beta cDNA libraries. TCRdb reanalysed the PCR reads using MiXCR and keeps one entry per CDR3 protein. The sample lists fewer than 900,000 distinct CDR3 sequences; around 42% were seen once. This TCR was recovered from a girl aged 5 to 17 with multiple sclerosis. This chain joins TRBV10-3 and TRBJ2-7, with 9 bases matching TRBD2. The sample comprised blood. CDR3 sequence: CASGAGGPSYEQYF. DNA for the CDR3: TGTGCCAGTGGAGCGGGAGGCCCCTCCTACGAGCAGTACTTC.